This T cell receptor (beta chain) appears in the sequencing data of a study of immune heterogeneity within non-small cell lung tumors. There are a few counts of this clonotype. Genomic DNA extracted from bulk tumor tissue served as template. A total of about 540 ng was used per sample. Doctors removed several biopsies from each primary tumor during surgery, keeping them far apart. Untreated, newly diagnosed non-small cell lung cancer patients underwent curative surgery. TCR beta CDR3 was amplified by multiplex PCR using 32 V and 13 J primers. One entry per CDR3 protein, called by TCRdb with MiXCR from the multiplex PCR reads. The table includes 13,000 or so distinct CDR3 sequences, about 22% detected once. The J segment lost 7 bases and the V segment lost 4 bases, leaving 5 bases of the junction unmatched. CDR1 and CDR2 from the germline V gene are MRHNA and SNTAGT. The CDR3 runs 14 residues.

This clonotype originated in a man aged 60 to 69 with non-small cell lung cancer. The sequenced material came from lung tumor tissue. V gene TRBV6-4 combines with J gene TRBJ2-1; 9 nucleotides agree with TRBD1. CDR3 bases: TGTGCCAGCAGTGCCGGACAGGGGTGGAATGAGCAGTTCTTC. It codes for CASSAGQGWNEQFF.